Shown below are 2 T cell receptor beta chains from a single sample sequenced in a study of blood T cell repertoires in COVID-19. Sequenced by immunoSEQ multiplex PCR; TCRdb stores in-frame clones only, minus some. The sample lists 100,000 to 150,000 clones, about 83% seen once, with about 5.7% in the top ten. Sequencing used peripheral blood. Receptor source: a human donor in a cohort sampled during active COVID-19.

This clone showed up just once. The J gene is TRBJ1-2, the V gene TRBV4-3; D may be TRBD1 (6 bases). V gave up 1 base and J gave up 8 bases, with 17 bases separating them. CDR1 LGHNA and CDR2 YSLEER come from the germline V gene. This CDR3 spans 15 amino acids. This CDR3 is CASSQASGQFAGYTF. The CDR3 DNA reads TGCGCCAGCAGCCAAGCCTCCGGACAGTTCGCCGGCTACACCTTC.

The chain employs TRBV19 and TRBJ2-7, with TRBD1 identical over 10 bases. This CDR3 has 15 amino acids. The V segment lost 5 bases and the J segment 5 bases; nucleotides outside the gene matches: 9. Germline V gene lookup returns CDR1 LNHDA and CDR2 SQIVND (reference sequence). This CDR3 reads CASSGPGQGNHEQYF. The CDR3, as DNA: TGTGCCAGTAGTGGACCGGGACAGGGGAACCACGAGCAGTACTTC.